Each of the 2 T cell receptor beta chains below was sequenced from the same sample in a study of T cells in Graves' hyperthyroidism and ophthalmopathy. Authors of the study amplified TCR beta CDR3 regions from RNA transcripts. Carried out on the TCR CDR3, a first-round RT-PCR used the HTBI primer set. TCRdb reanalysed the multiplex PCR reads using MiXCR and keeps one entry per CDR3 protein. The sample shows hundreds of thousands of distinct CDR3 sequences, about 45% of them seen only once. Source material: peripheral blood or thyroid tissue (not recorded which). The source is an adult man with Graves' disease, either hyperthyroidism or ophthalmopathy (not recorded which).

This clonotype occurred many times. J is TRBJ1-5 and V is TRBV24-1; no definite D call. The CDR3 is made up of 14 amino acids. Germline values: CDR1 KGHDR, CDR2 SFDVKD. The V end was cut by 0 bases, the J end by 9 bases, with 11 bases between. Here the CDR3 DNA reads TGTGCCACCAGTGATTTGGCCAGCCCGGCGCCCCAGCATTTT. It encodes CATSDLASPAPQHF.

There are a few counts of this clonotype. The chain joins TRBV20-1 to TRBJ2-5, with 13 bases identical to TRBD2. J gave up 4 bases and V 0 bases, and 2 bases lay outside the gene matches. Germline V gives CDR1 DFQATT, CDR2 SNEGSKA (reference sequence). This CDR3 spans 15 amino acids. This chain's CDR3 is CSARDGLAGAETQYF. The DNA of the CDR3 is TGCAGTGCTAGAGATGGACTAGCGGGAGCAGAGACCCAGTACTTC.